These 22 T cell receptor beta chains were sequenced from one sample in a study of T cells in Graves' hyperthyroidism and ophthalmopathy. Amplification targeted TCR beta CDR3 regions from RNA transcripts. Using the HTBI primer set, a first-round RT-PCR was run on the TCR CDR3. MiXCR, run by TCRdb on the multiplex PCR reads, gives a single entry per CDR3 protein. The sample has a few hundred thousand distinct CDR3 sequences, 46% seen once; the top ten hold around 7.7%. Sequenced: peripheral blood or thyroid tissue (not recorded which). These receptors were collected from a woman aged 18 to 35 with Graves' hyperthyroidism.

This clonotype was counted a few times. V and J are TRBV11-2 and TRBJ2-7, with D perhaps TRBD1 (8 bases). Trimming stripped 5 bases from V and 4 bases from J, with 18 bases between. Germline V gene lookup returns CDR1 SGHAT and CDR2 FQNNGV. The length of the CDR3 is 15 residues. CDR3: CASSPTDRGGYEQYF. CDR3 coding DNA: TGTGCCAGCAGCCCGACTGACAGGGGAGGGTACGAGCAGTACTTC.

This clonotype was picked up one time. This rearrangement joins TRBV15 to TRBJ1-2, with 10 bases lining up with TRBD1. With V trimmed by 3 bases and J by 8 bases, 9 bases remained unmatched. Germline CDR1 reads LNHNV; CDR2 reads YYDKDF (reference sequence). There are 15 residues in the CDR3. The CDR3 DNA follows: TGTGCCACCAGCAGCGCCTGGACAGGGGGAGGAGGCTACACCTTC. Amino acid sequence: CATSSAWTGGGGYTF.

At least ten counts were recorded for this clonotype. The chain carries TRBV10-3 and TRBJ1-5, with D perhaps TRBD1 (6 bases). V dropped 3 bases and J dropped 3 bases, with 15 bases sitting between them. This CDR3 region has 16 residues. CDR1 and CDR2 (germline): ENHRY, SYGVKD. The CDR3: CAISEGWTETNQPQHF. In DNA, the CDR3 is TGTGCCATCAGTGAAGGGTGGACAGAAACCAATCAGCCCCAGCATTTT.

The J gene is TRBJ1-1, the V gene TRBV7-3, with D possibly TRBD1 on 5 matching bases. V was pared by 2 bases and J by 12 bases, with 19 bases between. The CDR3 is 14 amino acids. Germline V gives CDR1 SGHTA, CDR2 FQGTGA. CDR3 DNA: TGTGCCAGCAGCTTAGCTGGGGCCAACGTCCTGACTTTCTTT. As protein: CASSLAGANVLTFF.

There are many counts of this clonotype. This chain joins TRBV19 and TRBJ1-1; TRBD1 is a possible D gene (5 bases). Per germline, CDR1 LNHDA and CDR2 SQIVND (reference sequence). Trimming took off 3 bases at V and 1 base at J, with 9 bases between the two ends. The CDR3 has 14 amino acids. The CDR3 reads CASSIPGTNTEAFF. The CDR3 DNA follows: TGTGCCAGTAGTATCCCCGGGACGAACACTGAAGCTTTCTTT.

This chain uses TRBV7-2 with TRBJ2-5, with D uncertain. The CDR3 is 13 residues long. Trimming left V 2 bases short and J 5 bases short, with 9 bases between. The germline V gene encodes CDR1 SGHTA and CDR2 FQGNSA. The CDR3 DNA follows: TGTGCCAGCAGCTTAAAGGGATTGGAGACCCAGTACTTC. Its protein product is CASSLKGLETQYF.

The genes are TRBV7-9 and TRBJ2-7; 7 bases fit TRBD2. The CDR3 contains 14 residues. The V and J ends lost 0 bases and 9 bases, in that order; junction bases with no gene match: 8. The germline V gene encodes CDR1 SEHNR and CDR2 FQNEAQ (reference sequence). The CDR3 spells CASSLAGGMDMQYF. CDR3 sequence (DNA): TGTGCCAGCAGCTTAGCGGGAGGGATGGATATGCAGTACTTC.

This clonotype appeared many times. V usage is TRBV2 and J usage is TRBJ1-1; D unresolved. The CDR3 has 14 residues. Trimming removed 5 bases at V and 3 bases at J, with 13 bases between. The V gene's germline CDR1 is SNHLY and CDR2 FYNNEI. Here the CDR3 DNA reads TGTGCCAGCAGTCGGTGGTTAGCGGACACTGAAGCTTTCTTT. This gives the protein CASSRWLADTEAFF. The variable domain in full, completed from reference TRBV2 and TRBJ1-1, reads EPEVTQTPSHQVTQMGQEVILRCVPISNHLYFYWYRQILGQKVEFLVSFYNNEISEKSEIFDDQFSVERPDGSNFTLKIRSTKLEDSAMYFCASSRWLADTEAFFGQGTRLTVV.

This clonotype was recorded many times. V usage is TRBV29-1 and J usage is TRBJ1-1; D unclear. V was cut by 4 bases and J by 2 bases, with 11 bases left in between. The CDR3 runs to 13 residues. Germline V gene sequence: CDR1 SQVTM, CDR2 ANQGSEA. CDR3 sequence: CSVASASNTEAFF. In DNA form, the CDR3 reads TGCAGCGTTGCGTCGGCTAGTAACACTGAAGCTTTCTTT.

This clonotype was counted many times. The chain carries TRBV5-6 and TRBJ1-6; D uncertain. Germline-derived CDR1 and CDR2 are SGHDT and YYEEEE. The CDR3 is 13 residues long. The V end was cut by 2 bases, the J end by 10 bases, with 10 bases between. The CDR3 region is CASSFTFESPLHF. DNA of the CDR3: TGTGCCAGCAGCTTCACCTTCGAGTCACCCCTCCACTTT. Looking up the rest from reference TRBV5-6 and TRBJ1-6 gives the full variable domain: DAGVTQSPTHLIKTRGQQVTLRCSPKSGHDTVSWYQQALGQGPQFIFQYYEEEERQRGNFPDRFSGHQFPNYSSELNVNALLLGDSALYLCASSFTFESPLHFGNGTRLTVT.

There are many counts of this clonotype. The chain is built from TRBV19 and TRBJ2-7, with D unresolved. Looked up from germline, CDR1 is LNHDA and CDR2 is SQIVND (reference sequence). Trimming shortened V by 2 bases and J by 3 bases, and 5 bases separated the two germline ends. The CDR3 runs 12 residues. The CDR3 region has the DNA TGTGCCAGTAGTATACTCGGCTACGAGCAGTACTTC. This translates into CASSILGYEQYF.

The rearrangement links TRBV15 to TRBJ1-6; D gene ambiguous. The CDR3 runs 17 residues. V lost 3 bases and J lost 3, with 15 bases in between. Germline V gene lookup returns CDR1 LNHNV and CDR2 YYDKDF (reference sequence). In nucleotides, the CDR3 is TGTGCCACCAGCAGCTCCGGGCCCTCGATCTATAATTCACCCCTCCACTTT. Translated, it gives CATSSSGPSIYNSPLHF.

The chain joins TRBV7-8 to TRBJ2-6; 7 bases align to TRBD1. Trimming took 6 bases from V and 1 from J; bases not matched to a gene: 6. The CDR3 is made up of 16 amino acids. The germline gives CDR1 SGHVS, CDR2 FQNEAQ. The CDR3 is CASRLSRGSGANVLTF. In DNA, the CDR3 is TGTGCCAGCAGACTCAGCAGGGGGTCTGGGGCCAACGTCCTGACTTTC.

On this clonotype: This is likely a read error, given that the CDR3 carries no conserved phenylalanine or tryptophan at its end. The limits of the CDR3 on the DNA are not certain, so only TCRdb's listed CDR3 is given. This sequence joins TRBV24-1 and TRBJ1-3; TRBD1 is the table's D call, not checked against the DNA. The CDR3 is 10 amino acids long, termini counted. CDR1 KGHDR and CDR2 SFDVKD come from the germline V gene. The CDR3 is CATRADRGLT.

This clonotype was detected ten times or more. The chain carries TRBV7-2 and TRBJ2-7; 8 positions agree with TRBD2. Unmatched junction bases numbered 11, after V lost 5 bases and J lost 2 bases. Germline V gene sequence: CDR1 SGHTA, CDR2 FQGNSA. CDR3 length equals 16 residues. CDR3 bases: TGTGCCAGCAGCCTCGTTGTGGGCGGGAGGCCCTACGAGCAGTACTTC. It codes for CASSLVVGGRPYEQYF.

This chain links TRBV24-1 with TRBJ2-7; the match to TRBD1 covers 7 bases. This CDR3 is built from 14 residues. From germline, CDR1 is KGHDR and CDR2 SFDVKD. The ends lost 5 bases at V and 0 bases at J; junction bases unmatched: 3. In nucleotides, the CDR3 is TGTGCCACCAGTGCTGCAGGGGGCTCCTACGAGCAGTACTTC. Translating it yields CATSAAGGSYEQYF.

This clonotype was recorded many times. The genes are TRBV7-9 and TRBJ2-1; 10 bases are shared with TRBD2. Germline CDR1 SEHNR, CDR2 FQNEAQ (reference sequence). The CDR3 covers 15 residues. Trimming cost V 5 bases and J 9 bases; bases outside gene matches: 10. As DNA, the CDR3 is TGTGCCAGCAGCGGGGGCGAGCGGGAGGGCGGTGAGCAGTTCTTC. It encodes CASSGGEREGGEQFF. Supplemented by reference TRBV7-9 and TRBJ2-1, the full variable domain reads DTGVSQNPRHKITKRGQNVTFRCDPISEHNRLYWYRQTLGQGPEFLTYFQNEAQLEKSRLLSDRFSAERPKGSFSTLEIQRTEQGDSAMYLCASSGGEREGGEQFFGPGTRLTVL.

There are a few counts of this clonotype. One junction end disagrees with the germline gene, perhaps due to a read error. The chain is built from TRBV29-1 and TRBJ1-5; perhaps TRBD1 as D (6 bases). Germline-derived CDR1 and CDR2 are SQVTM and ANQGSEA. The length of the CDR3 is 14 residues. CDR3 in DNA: TGCAGCGTTGTGCCGACAGGAGCCGTTCAGACCCAGCATTTT. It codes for CSVVPTGAVQTQHF.

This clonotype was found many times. The CDR3 nucleotides read TGTGCCAGCAACCTGGCAGGACTAAGAAACTATGGCTACACCTTC. Translation gives CASNLAGLRNYGYTF. The chain joins TRBV6-2 or TRBV6-3 to TRBJ1-2; D unresolved. V dropped 7 bases and J dropped 2 bases, with 17 bases sitting between them. CDR1 and CDR2 from the germline V gene are MNHEY and SVGEGT. The CDR3 sequence is 15 residues long.

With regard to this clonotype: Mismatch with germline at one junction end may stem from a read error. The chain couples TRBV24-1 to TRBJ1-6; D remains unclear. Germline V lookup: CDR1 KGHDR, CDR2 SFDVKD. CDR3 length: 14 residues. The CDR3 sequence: CAASSLDGNSPLHF. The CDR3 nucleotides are TGTGCCGCCAGCAGCTTAGACGGGAATTCACCCCTCCACTTT.

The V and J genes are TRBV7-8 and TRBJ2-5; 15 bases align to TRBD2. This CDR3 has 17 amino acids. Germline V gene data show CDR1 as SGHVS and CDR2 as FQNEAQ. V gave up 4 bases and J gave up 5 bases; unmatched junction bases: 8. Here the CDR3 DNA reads TGTGCCAGCAGCTCTTACATGGGACTAGCGGGGGGCGAGACCCAGTACTTC. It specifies CASSSYMGLAGGETQYF.

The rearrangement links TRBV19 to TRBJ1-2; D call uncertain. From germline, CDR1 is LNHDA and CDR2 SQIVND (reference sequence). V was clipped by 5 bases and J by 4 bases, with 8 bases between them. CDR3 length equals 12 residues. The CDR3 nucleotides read TGTGCCAGTAGTCTGGTGGCCTATGGCTACACCTTC. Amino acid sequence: CASSLVAYGYTF.